This T cell receptor beta chain comes out of a study of beta chain features in type 1 diabetes (dated by TCRdb to the late 2010s). About the full investigation: Mean age, gender distribution, total cell number and subset yield did not differ between patients and healthy donors. The study compared TCRB repertoires of sorted circulating CD4+ T cell subsets between recently diagnosed type 1 diabetes patients and matched healthy donors. Across all samples, about 110 million sorted cells were examined, and cell number per subset correlated strongly with RNA yield. Naive and central memory subsets were obtained from all 30 or so donors, but regulatory and stem cell-like memory subsets were isolated from only 8 patients and roughly eight healthy donors. Study-wide conclusions, independent of this receptor: Because cDNA was sequenced instead of genomic DNA, activated cells with high expression could be over-represented, although the groups did not differ in activation or CD3 levels. PCR may preferentially amplify shorter templates, but because patient and control samples were amplified and corrected together, any resulting skew would affect both groups equally. HLA sub-analyses involved small numbers of individuals, so any influence of HLA type on TCRB rearrangement remained unresolved. Naive, central memory and regulatory TCRB repertoires appeared more similar among patients than among healthy donors. In all four CD4+ subsets, TCRB CDR3 length was moderately but significantly shorter in type 1 diabetes patients. At VDJ recombination sites, type 1 diabetes patients had fewer insertions and more deleted nucleotides, which implies abnormalities in thymic rearrangement.

The High Capacity cDNA Reverse Transcription Kit was used to reverse transcribe all of the isolated RNA, meaning that expressed TCRB transcripts were what got sequenced. Naive, central memory and regulatory T cell samples underwent deep immunoSEQ sequencing, averaging roughly 3.3 million total reads per sample. Sorted cells were lysed in RLT buffer and RNA was extracted with DNase-treated RNeasy Micro or Mini kits, depending on cell number. To prevent cross-contamination, every cell subset was processed on its own, while patient and healthy donor samples were processed together. Using the immunoSEQ multiplex PCR, TCRB sequences were amplified from cDNA into 87-bp fragments spanning the CDR3 region. The amplicons were sequenced using the Illumina HiSeq platform. Per the authors' processing: Synthetic template baselines were used to correct PCR bias computationally, reads within Hamming distance 2 were collapsed together, and singletons that could not be merged were discarded. Reads were aligned to IMGT to assign V, D and J genes, CDR3 length, and insertions or deletions at six rearrangement sites. Clonotype counts were normalized to sorted cell number within each subset before computing true diversity and Gini coefficients with the tcR R package. The overlap coefficient, calculated on TCRB nucleotide sequences, was used to measure repertoire sharing. Out-of-frame TCRB sequences from naive cells were analyzed to stand in for the pre-selection repertoire. TCRdb carries this immuneACCESS record with in-frame sequences only. Its versions omit some clonotypes, under half of them owing to an unresolved V gene in the studies checked, with the rest unexplained. V, J and clone size derive from that table, while D and trimming were established from the DNA sequence. In all, the sample holds around 280,000 clones, and about 15% of those were seen once. The ten largest clones capture roughly 0.015% of the sample.

Worth noting for this clone: No cognate antigen has been identified for it. Base-call qualities are not available, and no considerably larger clone is one nucleotide away.

V is trimmed back by 7 bases and J by 7 bases, and the junction contains 2 bases that no gene match accounts for. The CDR3 runs 12 amino acids, cysteine and phenylalanine included. Only the CDR3 DNA stays, 36 bases, in frame from base 1. Taken from the germline V gene, the CDR1 and CDR2 loops are MGHDK and SYGVNS. From each donor, a single peripheral blood sample of approximately 120 mL on average was drawn into heparinised tubes. A BD FACSAria II and a panel including CD45RO, CCR7, CD25, CD127, CD95 and CD27 were used to sort naive, central memory, regulatory and stem cell-like memory CD4+ T cells. All sorted populations exceeded 95% purity. PBMCs were isolated immediately by Lymphoprep density gradient centrifugation and stained directly without culture. So that batch effects would be minimized, each experiment stained and sorted samples in pairs, pairing one healthy donor with one patient.

The specimen sequenced was naive CD4+ T cells from blood. The sample's cell subset or site label is to be understood as: true naive CD4+ T cells. The receptor was isolated from a man younger than 35 with type 1 diabetes. This receptor chain uses TRBV25-1 and TRBJ1-4, with TRBD1 identical over 8 junction bases. The nucleotide sequence is TGTGCCAGCACAGGGGGCACTGAAAAACTGTTTTTT. Its product reads: CASTGGTEKLFF.